This is a list of T cell receptor beta chains from one sample in a study of cytomegalovirus exposure and HLA in healthy donors. Clones were sequenced by immunoSEQ multiplex PCR, and TCRdb holds only the in-frame ones, with some missing. The table has about 180,000 clones, about three quarters seen once. Sequencing was carried out using PBMCs. Source of these receptors: a woman between 55 and 75 years old in good health and CMV-seropositive. CDR3s include the opening cysteine and the closing phenylalanine or tryptophan. D genes are given only for firm matches. Size is omitted from some rows. Given values are once, few, many or a class for expanded clones.

clone_size: .; v_call: TRBV4-1; d_call: .; j_call: TRBJ2-2; cdr3_nt: TGCGCCAGCAGCGATCATACGGGAAGGAACACCGGGGAGCTGTTTTTT; cdr3_aa: CASSDHTGRNTGELFF
clone_size: .; v_call: TRBV6-6; d_call: .; j_call: TRBJ2-2; cdr3_nt: TGTGCCAGCAGTTACTCGGGAGTTGGGACCGGGGAGCTGTTTTTT; cdr3_aa: CASSYSGVGTGELFF
clone_size: .; v_call: TRBV9; d_call: .; j_call: TRBJ2-7; cdr3_nt: TGTGCCAGCAGCGTAGGTCCGACAAACCCTTACGAGCAGTACTTC; cdr3_aa: CASSVGPTNPYEQYF
clone_size: .; v_call: TRBV30; d_call: TRBD2; j_call: TRBJ2-2; cdr3_nt: TGTGCCTGGGATAGGACCAGGACTAGCGGGTCCCCCGGCCACACCGGGGAGCTGTTTTTT; cdr3_aa: CAWDRTRTSGSPGHTGELFF
clone_size: .; v_call: TRBV5-1; d_call: .; j_call: TRBJ2-3; cdr3_nt: TGCGCCAGCAGCTTAACCTCGGGGGTCACAGATACGCAGTATTTT; cdr3_aa: CASSLTSGVTDTQYF
clone_size: .; v_call: TRBV11-3; d_call: .; j_call: TRBJ1-6; cdr3_nt: TGTGCCAGCAGCTTCTCTGGACTACGGTCACCCCTCCACTTT; cdr3_aa: CASSFSGLRSPLHF
clone_size: .; v_call: TRBV5-4; d_call: TRBD1; j_call: TRBJ1-2; cdr3_nt: TGTGCCAGCAGCTTCGAGACAGGGGCCCTCTATGGCTACACCTTC; cdr3_aa: CASSFETGALYGYTF
clone_size: .; v_call: TRBV7-9; d_call: .; j_call: TRBJ1-1; cdr3_nt: TGTGCCAGCAGCCCCCTCAGGGCGAACACTGAAGCTTTCTTT; cdr3_aa: CASSPLRANTEAFF
clone_size: .; v_call: TRBV19; d_call: .; j_call: TRBJ1-1; cdr3_nt: TGTGCCACACAAGAGCTTAAGGGGGTAATGAACACTGAAGCTTTCTTT; cdr3_aa: CATQELKGVMNTEAFF
clone_size: .; v_call: TRBV4-3; d_call: TRBD1; j_call: TRBJ2-7; cdr3_nt: TGCGCCAGCAGCCAAGATGGGACAGGGGACTACGAGCAGTACTTC; cdr3_aa: CASSQDGTGDYEQYF
clone_size: few; v_call: TRBV18; d_call: .; j_call: TRBJ2-7; cdr3_nt: TGTGCCAGCTCACCTTCCTACTCCCGTGGCTACGAGCAGTACTTC; cdr3_aa: CASSPSYSRGYEQYF
clone_size: .; v_call: TRBV9; d_call: .; j_call: TRBJ2-4; cdr3_nt: TGTGCCAGCGAGTCCGGAGCAAGCGGTGGCAACATTCAGTACTTC; cdr3_aa: CASESGASGGNIQYF
clone_size: .; v_call: TRBV6-5; d_call: .; j_call: TRBJ2-7; cdr3_nt: TGTGCCAGCAGTTCCCTCCTTACAAGTTACGAGCAGTACTTC; cdr3_aa: CASSSLLTSYEQYF
clone_size: .; v_call: TRBV10-3; d_call: TRBD2; j_call: TRBJ2-7; cdr3_nt: TGTGCCATCAGTGCCGGACTAGCGGGAGGGTACGAGCAGTACTTC; cdr3_aa: CAISAGLAGGYEQYF
clone_size: few; v_call: TRBV5-4; d_call: TRBD2; j_call: TRBJ2-3; cdr3_nt: TGTGCCAGCAGCTTCACTAGCGGTGGCACAGATACGCAGTATTTT; cdr3_aa: CASSFTSGGTDTQYF
clone_size: .; v_call: TRBV21-1; d_call: .; j_call: TRBJ1-2; cdr3_nt: TGTGCCAGCAGCAAAAAAGACGACAGGGGGCAGAACTATGGCTACACCTTC; cdr3_aa: CASSKKDDRGQNYGYTF
clone_size: .; v_call: TRBV4-2; d_call: .; j_call: TRBJ2-7; cdr3_nt: TGTGCCAGCAGCCAAGTTCCCGTAGACGAGCAGTACTTC; cdr3_aa: CASSQVPVDEQYF
clone_size: .; v_call: TRBV9; d_call: .; j_call: TRBJ1-5; cdr3_nt: TGTGCCAGCAGCGTACAGGGAAATCAGCCCCAGCATTTT; cdr3_aa: CASSVQGNQPQHF
clone_size: .; v_call: TRBV6-4; d_call: TRBD1; j_call: TRBJ2-7; cdr3_nt: TGTGCCAGCCAAGAACCGGGACAGGGAATTCCCTACGAGCAGTACTTC; cdr3_aa: CASQEPGQGIPYEQYF
clone_size: .; v_call: TRBV7-2; d_call: TRBD1; j_call: TRBJ2-7; cdr3_nt: TGTGCCAGCAGCCTGACAGGGTACGAGCAGTACTTC; cdr3_aa: CASSLTGYEQYF
clone_size: .; v_call: TRBV7-2; d_call: .; j_call: TRBJ2-7; cdr3_nt: TGTGCCAGCAGCCACGGTTCCTACGAGCAGTACTTC; cdr3_aa: CASSHGSYEQYF
clone_size: .; v_call: TRBV18; d_call: .; j_call: TRBJ1-1; cdr3_nt: TGTGCCAGCTCACCAGAAGGGGGACCCATGAACACTGAAGCTTTCTTT; cdr3_aa: CASSPEGGPMNTEAFF
clone_size: .; v_call: TRBV5-4; d_call: TRBD2; j_call: TRBJ2-5; cdr3_nt: TGTGCCAGCGGTGGGGGGGGGAGGGCCGGGGAGACCCAGTACTTC; cdr3_aa: CASGGGGRAGETQYF
clone_size: .; v_call: TRBV9; d_call: .; j_call: TRBJ2-3; cdr3_nt: TGTGCCAGCAGCCCCGGGACTGGCAGTAGCACAGATACGCAGTATTTT; cdr3_aa: CASSPGTGSSTDTQYF
clone_size: .; v_call: TRBV5-8; d_call: .; j_call: TRBJ2-1; cdr3_nt: TGTGCCAGCAGCTCACAGGGTGTCAGGCCCAATGAGCAGTTCTTC; cdr3_aa: CASSSQGVRPNEQFF
clone_size: once; v_call: TRBV6-1; d_call: .; j_call: TRBJ2-3; cdr3_nt: TGTGCCAGCAGTCCATCCACAGATACGCAGTATTTT; cdr3_aa: CASSPSTDTQYF
clone_size: .; v_call: TRBV6-5; d_call: TRBD1; j_call: TRBJ2-7; cdr3_nt: TGTGCCAGCAGTAACCGGGACAGAGGAGGCTACGAGCAGTACTTC; cdr3_aa: CASSNRDRGGYEQYF
clone_size: .; v_call: TRBV19; d_call: TRBD2; j_call: TRBJ2-4; cdr3_nt: TGTGCCAGTAGTACCTTACTAGCGGGGGTTGCCAAAAACATTCAGTACTTC; cdr3_aa: CASSTLLAGVAKNIQYF
clone_size: few; v_call: TRBV7-9; d_call: .; j_call: TRBJ2-4; cdr3_nt: TGTGCCAGCAGTTCACAGGGTGCCAAAGCCAAAAACATTCAGTACTTC; cdr3_aa: CASSSQGAKAKNIQYF
clone_size: few; v_call: TRBV6-6; d_call: TRBD1; j_call: TRBJ1-3; cdr3_nt: TGTGCCAGCAGGCAGGGGGACACCATATATTTT; cdr3_aa: CASRQGDTIYF
clone_size: .; v_call: TRBV7-6; d_call: TRBD1; j_call: TRBJ2-3; cdr3_nt: TGTGCCAGCAGCCTGGGACAGGACCCCACAGATACGCAGTATTTT; cdr3_aa: CASSLGQDPTDTQYF
clone_size: once; v_call: TRBV5-4; d_call: TRBD1; j_call: TRBJ2-7; cdr3_nt: TGTGCCAGCAGCTTAAATACAGGGGGATCCTACGAGCAGTACTTC; cdr3_aa: CASSLNTGGSYEQYF
clone_size: .; v_call: TRBV19; d_call: .; j_call: TRBJ2-5; cdr3_nt: TGTGCCAGTAGAACAGATCAGGGGAGAGAGACCCAGTACTTC; cdr3_aa: CASRTDQGRETQYF
clone_size: few; v_call: TRBV27; d_call: .; j_call: TRBJ1-4; cdr3_nt: TGTGCCAGCAGTCCCGGACGGGGAAATGAAAAACTGTTTTTT; cdr3_aa: CASSPGRGNEKLFF
clone_size: .; v_call: TRBV7-4; d_call: .; j_call: TRBJ1-6; cdr3_nt: TGTGCCAGCAGCTCCAAGAGGGCTCGGGAGGGTTCACCCCTCCACTTT; cdr3_aa: CASSSKRAREGSPLHF
clone_size: .; v_call: TRBV6-4; d_call: TRBD2; j_call: TRBJ2-1; cdr3_nt: TGTGCCAGCAGTCCCAGCGGGAGGGAGCGCAATGAGCAGTTCTTC; cdr3_aa: CASSPSGRERNEQFF
clone_size: .; v_call: TRBV6-1; d_call: TRBD2; j_call: TRBJ2-7; cdr3_nt: TGTGCCAGCACCCCCGGGGGGACGTACGAGCAGTACTTC; cdr3_aa: CASTPGGTYEQYF
clone_size: .; v_call: TRBV7-2; d_call: TRBD2; j_call: TRBJ2-7; cdr3_nt: TGTGCCAGCAGCACGGGACTAGCGGGAGGTTCGGGCGAGCAGTACTTC; cdr3_aa: CASSTGLAGGSGEQYF
clone_size: .; v_call: TRBV5-6; d_call: TRBD1; j_call: TRBJ1-6; cdr3_nt: TGTGCCAGCAGCACAACAGGGGCCCCAATTTATAATTCACCCCTCCACTTT; cdr3_aa: CASSTTGAPIYNSPLHF
clone_size: .; v_call: TRBV7-9; d_call: .; j_call: TRBJ2-1; cdr3_nt: TGTGCCAGCAGCTTAGGCGGGGACCCCTACAATGAGCAGTTCTTC; cdr3_aa: CASSLGGDPYNEQFF
clone_size: few; v_call: TRBV2; d_call: .; j_call: TRBJ2-7; cdr3_nt: TGTGCCAGCAGCCCTGAGCGGGCCTCCTACGAGCAGTACTTC; cdr3_aa: CASSPERASYEQYF
clone_size: .; v_call: TRBV7-9; d_call: TRBD2; j_call: TRBJ2-2; cdr3_nt: TGTTCCAGCAGCCCTGGGGGGGGTCTCATCACCGGGGAGCTGTTTTTT; cdr3_aa: CSSSPGGGLITGELFF
clone_size: once; v_call: TRBV30; d_call: .; j_call: TRBJ2-2; cdr3_nt: TGTGCCTGGAGTAGAACAGGGACCACCGGGGAGCTGTTTTTT; cdr3_aa: CAWSRTGTTGELFF
clone_size: .; v_call: TRBV18; d_call: TRBD1; j_call: TRBJ2-7; cdr3_nt: TGTGCCAGCTCCCTAAAACAGGGGCCCTACGAGCAGTACTTC; cdr3_aa: CASSLKQGPYEQYF
clone_size: .; v_call: TRBV10-3; d_call: TRBD1; j_call: TRBJ2-5; cdr3_nt: TGTGCCATCAGGGGGGGACAGGGGGCTCGAGAGACCCAGTACTTC; cdr3_aa: CAIRGGQGARETQYF
clone_size: .; v_call: TRBV5-1; d_call: .; j_call: TRBJ1-2; cdr3_nt: TGCGCCAGCAGCTTGGCGGTGGCAGGGGAATCCGGCTACACCTTC; cdr3_aa: CASSLAVAGESGYTF
clone_size: .; v_call: TRBV27; d_call: .; j_call: TRBJ2-7; cdr3_nt: TGTGCCAGCAATCGGGACAAGGGCCGCGAGCAGTACTTC; cdr3_aa: CASNRDKGREQYF
clone_size: .; v_call: TRBV15; d_call: .; j_call: TRBJ1-1; cdr3_nt: TGTGCCACCAGCAGAGGAGGTCAGGGGCGCACTGAAGCTTTCTTT; cdr3_aa: CATSRGGQGRTEAFF
clone_size: .; v_call: TRBV6-5; d_call: .; j_call: TRBJ2-7; cdr3_nt: TGTGCCAGCAGTTACAGGGGGAGGGATTACGAGCAGTACTTC; cdr3_aa: CASSYRGRDYEQYF
clone_size: .; v_call: TRBV7-2; d_call: TRBD2; j_call: TRBJ2-7; cdr3_nt: TGTGCCAGCAGCCGCGGACTAGCGGGAGATAATTACGAGCAGTACTTC; cdr3_aa: CASSRGLAGDNYEQYF